This is a list of T cell receptor beta chains from one sample in a study of cytomegalovirus exposure and HLA in healthy donors. Repertoires were generated with immunoSEQ multiplex PCR, while TCRdb's copy carries only in-frame clones and drops some. Of about 160,000 clones in the sample, roughly 84% are singletons; the top ten hold roughly 10%. Sequenced: PBMCs. Receptors originate from a man aged 25-45 years in good health and CMV-seropositive. Both conserved end residues are part of each CDR3. Only some rows state a clone size, as once, few, many or a class for expanded clones.

V gene	clone size	J gene	CDR3 length	CDR3 protein
TRBV30	-	TRBJ1-2	12	CAWRTSWAGYTF
TRBV5-8	-	TRBJ2-3	17	CASSLMSQGGFTDTQYF
TRBV7-9	-	TRBJ2-2	15	CASSSSGSPGGELFF
TRBV2	-	TRBJ1-5	14	CASSERQGNQPQHF
TRBV2	-	TRBJ1-5	15	CASTRGDSPNQPQHF
TRBV18	once	TRBJ2-2	15	CASSTQRTGFGELFF
TRBV10-2	few	TRBJ2-1	12	CASSDRGNEQFF
TRBV6-5	-	TRBJ1-1	14	CASSYKRGSAEAFF
TRBV2	few	TRBJ2-6	15	CASSEGESGANVLTF
TRBV9	few	TRBJ2-2	18	CASSNNLAGGRNTGELFF
TRBV6-1	-	TRBJ2-4	18	CASSDPGQGALAKNIQYF
TRBV7-3	-	TRBJ2-2	15	CASRSGQTNTGELFF
TRBV6-6	-	TRBJ1-4	16	CASSTNDRLTNEKLFF
TRBV2	-	TRBJ2-5	14	CASSERGHQETQYF
TRBV4-1	once	TRBJ2-5	17	CASSQAGLAGGRETQYF
TRBV18	-	TRBJ2-1	15	CASSTGQNSYNEQFF
TRBV27	-	TRBJ1-6	16	CASSFNSGDYNSPLHF
TRBV7-2	-	TRBJ2-1	18	CASSLSGSGGTLYNEQFF
TRBV19	-	TRBJ2-7	13	CASSMTRFYEQYF
TRBV7-3	-	TRBJ2-1	15	CASSLLAGLNNEQFF
TRBV9	-	TRBJ1-2	13	CAPFPGVVYGYTF
TRBV7-2	-	TRBJ2-5	12	CASASGGETQYF
TRBV7-3	once	TRBJ2-1	16	CASSTLAGGSYNEQFF
TRBV6-4	-	TRBJ1-5	13	CASSTGKGQPQHF
TRBV9	-	TRBJ2-7	14	CASSVGPIGYEQYF
TRBV18	-	TRBJ1-1	15	CASSPPTGQNTEAFF
TRBV6-6	-	TRBJ1-1	13	CASSYNGNTEAFF
TRBV29-1	-	TRBJ2-3	14	CSGSTSGSLDTQYF
TRBV5-1	-	TRBJ2-5	13	CASSVPGTETQYF
TRBV7-8	-	TRBJ2-5	14	CASSLLAGQETQYF
TRBV6-6	-	TRBJ1-3	15	CASFAPGGNGNTIYF
TRBV7-9	-	TRBJ1-2	14	CASSSTGLSYGYTF
TRBV10-1	once	TRBJ2-7	16	CASSELGGRGTEQQYF
TRBV19	-	TRBJ1-4	14	CASRPAYFEEKLFF
TRBV5-1	-	TRBJ2-7	15	CASSSASGSGYEQYF
TRBV19	-	TRBJ2-7	13	CASARQGPYEQYF
TRBV6-6	once	TRBJ2-1	13	CASRAGESNEQFF
TRBV7-2	-	TRBJ2-1	18	CASSFPWGGDTTYNEQFF
TRBV7-9	-	TRBJ2-7	14	CASSPTDRPHEQYF
TRBV7-6	-	TRBJ1-2	15	CASSLADRGRDGYTF
TRBV5-4	-	TRBJ2-1	16	CASSTNSGSSYNEQFF
TRBV30	-	TRBJ2-3	19	CAWSVRRTGGAYIPDTQYF